The source of this T cell receptor (beta chain) is a study of regulatory T cells in long-lasting Graves disease (dated by TCRdb to the early 2020s). Broadly, across the study: Newly diagnosed Graves' disease patients had taken antithyroid drugs for less than 3 months. A total of around 35 samples underwent TCR sequencing: around 13 from persistent and roughly 20 from newly diagnosed Graves' disease patients. The study was conducted in China and was registered as a clinical trial. Patients with persistent Graves' disease were compared with patients with newly diagnosed Graves' disease using TCR sequencing and RNA sequencing of peripheral blood.

Trimming at the junction amounts to 4 bases on V and 6 bases on J, and the germline ends lie 16 bases apart. From the cysteine up to the phenylalanine, the CDR3 has a length of 14 residues. The kept DNA is CDR3 alone, 42 bases in frame from the first base. Per the germline V gene, SGDLS is the CDR1 and YYNGEE is the CDR2. In the case of this clonotype: This clone's antigen is unknown. The sample holds no much larger clone one base away, and base qualities are not on file.

Libraries came from multiplex PCR. The sequencer listed for this sample is Illumina HiSeq 4000. CDR3 regions were amplified by Arm-PCR with iRepertoire HTBI primers to construct TCR beta libraries. Before sequencing, the PCR products underwent gel purification. As for the authors' bioinformatics: A total of around 66 TRBV and approximately 13 TRBJ segments were identified across samples and were used for gene usage analysis of CDR3 amino acid clonotypes. COPE and FqMerger were used to merge the filtered high-quality paired reads into contigs. BLAST was used to align contigs to IMGT TRBV, TRBD and TRBJ reference genes, with CDR3 defined following IMGT. Any clonotype with a frequency above 0.1% was classified as a highly expanded clone. Shannon entropy was used to measure repertoire diversity, and the Gini coefficient was used to measure V-J evenness. Clonotypes shared by more than one individual were considered public. TCRdb applied fastp at Q25 and MiXCR to the public reads, then kept only in-frame beta chains. Rows with one shared CDR3 protein collapse into an entry with the most common genes and DNA. In this record, the V and J calls reflect TCRdb's handling and not the investigators' own analysis. Here the sample has hundreds of thousands of distinct CDR3 sequences; roughly 16% occur a single time. The top ten clones comprise around a sixth of the sample.

Per the publication, the time point label means: newly diagnosed GD, antithyroid drugs for less than 3 months. For both TCR sequencing and RNA sequencing, RNA was extracted from PBMCs using TRIzol. Graves' disease was diagnosed according to American Thyroid Association guidelines. Patients were recruited from an endocrinology department in Xi'an, China. From each patient, roughly 9 milliliters of peripheral blood was collected into an EDTA anticoagulant tube. Ficoll Paque Plus density gradient separation was used to isolate PBMCs, and no further T cell sorting was done. An Agilent 2100 Bioanalyzer and agarose gel were used to check RNA quality, and a NanoDrop 2000 was used to measure RNA concentration. What the work shows at the level of the full study, not this receptor alone: Because the primary lesion, thyroid tissue, could not be accessed, the study looked at peripheral blood alone. More public clonotypes were shared among persistent patients (roughly 2,700) than among newly diagnosed patients (roughly 1,000). As a limitation, the authors acknowledged that the small sample size may reduce accuracy. Preferential use of TRBV28, TRBJ1-2 and TRBJ2-5 was observed in persistent disease, whereas TRBV20-1 and TRBJ2-1 were favored in newly diagnosed disease. Lower TCR Shannon entropy and fewer highly expanded clones were observed in persistent Graves' disease patients than in newly diagnosed patients, which suggested clonal expansion. Only the TCR beta chain was sequenced and analyzed.

This same sample was also taken into another study, of T cells in Graves' hyperthyroidism and ophthalmopathy. From that second study: Graves' hyperthyroidism was defined as stable when no progression to ophthalmopathy occurred over 18 months of follow-up. The hyperthyroidism patients were between 18 and 65 years old and newly diagnosed, with a disease duration of less than 2 months. The study excluded patients with uncontrolled infections, other autoimmune diseases, pregnancy or lactation. Clinical symptoms, serum thyroxine and TRAb, thyroid ultrasound, and orbital computed tomography formed the basis for the diagnoses. For the first round of RT-PCR on the TCR CDR3, the HTBI primer set was used together with the Qiagen OneStep RT-PCR kit. Blood samples also contained most of the expanded thyroid clonotypes (frequency above 0.001), which suggests that blood repertoires may reflect thyroid immune responses. Ophthalmopathy was separated from stable hyperthyroidism by a 13 V-J signature model, with 87.88% sensitivity and 81% to 82% specificity obtained in cross-validation and 80%/75% obtained in testing. During validation, the model predicted progression to ophthalmopathy a median of approximately 6 months ahead of onset, with more than 55% sensitivity and 72.22% specificity. A discovery cohort of about a hundred patients, 43 with Graves' ophthalmopathy and approximately 57 with stable Graves' hyperthyroidism, was used to find distinguishing TCR V-J signatures. Prospective prediction of ophthalmopathy was tested in an independent validation cohort consisting of some 20 hyperthyroidism patients and approximately 16 patients who later progressed to ophthalmopathy. The 75 to 100 discovery patients were divided at random into training and test sets in a 7:3 ratio. The study also compared thyroid tissue and blood T-cell repertoires from more than five Graves' hyperthyroidism patients. After sampling, hyperthyroidism patients received methimazole starting at 30 mg daily, and ophthalmopathy patients received high-dose intravenous methylprednisolone. A second multiplex PCR round built the libraries, followed by size selection and purification. Paired-end sequencing of the libraries was performed with 100 bp reads on an Illumina HiSeq2000. SOAPnuke was used to process the raw data, removing reads that contained adapters or uncalled bases, had a mean Phred below 15, or lacked an exact match to the constant primer or identifier. COPE v1.2.5 was used to merge high-quality paired reads, and clonotypes were defined as unique nucleotide sequences. MiTCR v1.1 was used to align clonotypes to the IMGT TRBV, TRBD and TRBJ reference segments. The analysis was restricted to V-J combinations with a frequency above 0.0001, which together covered 99.2% of the repertoires. The TCS score was defined as the ratio of F50 (clonal expansion) to E x V (chaos), calculated using BLOSUM62-based TCRdist between CDR3 peptides within each V-J. Welch's t-statistics and random forest reduced fewer than 600 V-J features to roughly 13, which were used in a naive Bayes classifier (R e1071). Sample size was not statistically predetermined, and investigators were not blinded to group allocation. The paper describes TCR Vbeta CDR3 sequencing of 120 to 150 peripheral blood samples, made up of approximately 40 ophthalmopathy patients, 70 to 75 hyperthyroidism patients and about 17 progressor patients.

In this chain, TRBV9 is recombined with TRBJ1-1; the D gene is not confidently resolved. The receptor comes from a woman in her 30s with Graves disease. Donor details come from another sample of the same person, matched by shared clones. This material consisted of peripheral blood mononuclear cells (PBMCs), taken at new diagnosis, from a patient treated with antithyroid drugs. Read as DNA, the sequence is TGTGCCAGCAGCCCGCCCTCGAGGGAGGCTGAAGCTTTCTTT. Its protein product is CASSPPSREAEAFF.